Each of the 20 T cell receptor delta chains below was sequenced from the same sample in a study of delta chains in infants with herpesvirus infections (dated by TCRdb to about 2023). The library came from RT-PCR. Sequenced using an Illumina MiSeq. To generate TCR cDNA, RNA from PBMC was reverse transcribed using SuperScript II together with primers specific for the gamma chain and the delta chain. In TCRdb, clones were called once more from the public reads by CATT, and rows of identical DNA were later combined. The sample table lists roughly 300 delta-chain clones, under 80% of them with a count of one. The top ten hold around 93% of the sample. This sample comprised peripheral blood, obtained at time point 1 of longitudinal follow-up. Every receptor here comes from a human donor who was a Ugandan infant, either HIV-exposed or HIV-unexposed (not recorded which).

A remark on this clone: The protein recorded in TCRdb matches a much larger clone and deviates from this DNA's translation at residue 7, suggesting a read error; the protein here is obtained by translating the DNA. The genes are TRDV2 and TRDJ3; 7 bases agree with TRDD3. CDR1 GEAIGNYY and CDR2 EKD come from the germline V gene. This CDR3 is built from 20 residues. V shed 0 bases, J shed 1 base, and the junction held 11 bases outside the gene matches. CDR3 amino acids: CACDTAHAGGPSWDTRQMFF. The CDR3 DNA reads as TGTGCCTGTGACACCGCGCACGCTGGGGGTCCGTCCTGGGACACCCGACAGATGTTTTTC.

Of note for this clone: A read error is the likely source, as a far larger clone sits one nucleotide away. The CDR3 sequence: CALGETALHPVLGTEPNKLIF. The CDR3 bases are TGTGCTCTTGGGGAAACGGCCCTTCACCCCGTACTGGGGACCGAACCAAATAAACTCATCTTT. This chain connects TRDV1 to TRDJ1, with 7 nucleotides matching TRDD3. J gave up 6 bases and V 2 bases, and 27 bases lay outside the gene matches. Germline CDR1 is TSWWSYY and CDR2 is QGS. The CDR3 is made up of 21 amino acids.

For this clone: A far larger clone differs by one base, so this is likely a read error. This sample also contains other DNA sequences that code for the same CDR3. The CDR3 DNA reads TGTGCCCTCGCGCGGCCGACCGATAAACTCATCTTT. Protein: CALARPTDKLIF. The rearrangement joins TRDV3 to TRDJ1; D is unclear. Trimming took 5 bases from V and 2 from J, leaving 12 bases between them. CDR3 length: 12 residues. In germline, CDR1 is TVYSNPD, CDR2 GDNSRS (reference sequence).

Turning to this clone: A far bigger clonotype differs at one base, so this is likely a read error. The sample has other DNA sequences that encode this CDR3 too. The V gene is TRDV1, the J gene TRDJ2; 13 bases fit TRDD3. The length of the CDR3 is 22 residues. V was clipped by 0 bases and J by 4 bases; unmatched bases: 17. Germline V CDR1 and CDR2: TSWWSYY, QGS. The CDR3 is CALGELGGPYWGIREGTAQLFF. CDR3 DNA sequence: TGTGCTCTTGGGGAACTAGGGGGACCATACTGGGGGATACGCGAGGGGACAGCACAACTCTTCTTT.

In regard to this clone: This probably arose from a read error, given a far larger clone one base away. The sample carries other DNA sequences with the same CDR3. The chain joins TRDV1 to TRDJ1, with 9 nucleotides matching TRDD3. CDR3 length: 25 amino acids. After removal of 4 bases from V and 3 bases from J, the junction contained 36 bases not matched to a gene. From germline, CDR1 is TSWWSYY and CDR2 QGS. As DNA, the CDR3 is TGTGCTCTTGGGGGCCGACCCGCCTTCCCGGGGTTTGGACTGGGGGACTCAACACCTCCCGATAAACTCATCTTT. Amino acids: CALGGRPAFPGFGLGDSTPPDKLIF.

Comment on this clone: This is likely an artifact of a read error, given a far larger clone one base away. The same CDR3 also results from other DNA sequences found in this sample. CDR3 region: CALGDFLADKLIF. The CDR3 DNA is TGTGCTCTTGGGGACTTCTTAGCCGACAAACTCATCTTT. The chain is built from TRDV1 and TRDJ1; no reliable D call. CDR3 length: 13 amino acids. CDR1 and CDR2 from the germline V gene are TSWWSYY and QGS.

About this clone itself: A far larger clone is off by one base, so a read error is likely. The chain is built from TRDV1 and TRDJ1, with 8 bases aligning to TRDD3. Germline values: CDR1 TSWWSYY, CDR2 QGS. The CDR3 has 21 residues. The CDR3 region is CALGETALHPVLGAEPNKLTF. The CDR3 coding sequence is TGTGCTCTTGGGGAAACGGCCCTTCACCCCGTACTGGGGGCCGAACCAAATAAACTCACCTTT.

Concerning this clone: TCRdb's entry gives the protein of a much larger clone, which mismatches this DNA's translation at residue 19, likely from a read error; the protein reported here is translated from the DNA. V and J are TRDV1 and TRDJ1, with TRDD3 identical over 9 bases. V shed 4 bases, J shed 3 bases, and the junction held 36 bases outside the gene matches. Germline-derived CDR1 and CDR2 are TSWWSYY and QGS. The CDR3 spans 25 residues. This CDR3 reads CALGGRPAFPGFGLGDSTLPDKLIF. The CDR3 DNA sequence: TGTGCTCTTGGGGGCCGACCCGCCTTCCCCGGGTTTGGACTGGGGGACTCAACACTTCCCGATAAACTCATCTTT.

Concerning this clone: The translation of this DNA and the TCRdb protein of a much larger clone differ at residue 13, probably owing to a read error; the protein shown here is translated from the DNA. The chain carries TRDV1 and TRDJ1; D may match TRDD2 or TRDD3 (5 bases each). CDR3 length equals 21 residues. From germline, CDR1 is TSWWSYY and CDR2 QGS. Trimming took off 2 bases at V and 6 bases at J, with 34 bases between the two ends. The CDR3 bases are TGTGCTCTTGGGGAAACGGCCCTTCACCCCGTACTGGAGGCCGAACCAAATAAACTCATCTTT. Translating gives CALGETALHPVLEAEPNKLIF.

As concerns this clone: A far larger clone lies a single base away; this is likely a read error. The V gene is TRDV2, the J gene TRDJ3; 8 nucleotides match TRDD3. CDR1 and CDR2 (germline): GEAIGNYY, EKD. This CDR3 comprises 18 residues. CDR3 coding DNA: TGTGCCTGTGACACCGCTGGGGGAAGCTCCTGGGACTCCCGACAGATGTTTTTC. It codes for CACDTAGGSSWDSRQMFF.

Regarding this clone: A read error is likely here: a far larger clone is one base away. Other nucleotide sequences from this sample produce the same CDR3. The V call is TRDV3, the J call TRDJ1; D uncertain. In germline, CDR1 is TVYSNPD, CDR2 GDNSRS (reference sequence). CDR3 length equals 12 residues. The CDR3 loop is CALARPTDKLIF. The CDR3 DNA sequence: TGTGCCCTCGCACGGCCGACCGACAAACTCATCTTT.

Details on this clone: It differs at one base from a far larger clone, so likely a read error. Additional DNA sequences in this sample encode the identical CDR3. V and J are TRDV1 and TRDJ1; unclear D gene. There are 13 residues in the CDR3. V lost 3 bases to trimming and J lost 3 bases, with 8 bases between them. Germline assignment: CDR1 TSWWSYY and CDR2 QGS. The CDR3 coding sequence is TGTGCTCTTGGGGACTTCTTGGCCGATAAACTCATCTTT. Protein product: CALGDFLADKLIF.

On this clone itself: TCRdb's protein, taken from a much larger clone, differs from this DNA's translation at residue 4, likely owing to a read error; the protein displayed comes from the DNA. The CDR3 loop reads CACVTVDSSSWDTRQMFF. In nucleotides, the CDR3 is TGTGCCTGTGTCACAGTGGATTCCAGCTCCTGGGACACCCGACAGATGTTTTTC. The chain carries TRDV2 and TRDJ3; D gene uncertain. The V end lost 5 bases, the J end lost 0 bases, and 16 bases lay between the germline ends. The CDR3 has 18 amino acids. The germline V gene has CDR1 GEAIGNYY and CDR2 EKD.

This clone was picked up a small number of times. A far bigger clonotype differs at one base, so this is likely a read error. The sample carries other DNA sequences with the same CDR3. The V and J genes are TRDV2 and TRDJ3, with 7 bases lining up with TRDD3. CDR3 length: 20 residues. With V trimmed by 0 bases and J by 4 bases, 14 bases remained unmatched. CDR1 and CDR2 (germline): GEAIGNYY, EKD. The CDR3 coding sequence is TGTGCCTGTGACACCGCGCCCGCTGGGGGTCCGTCTTGGGACACCCGACAGATGTTTTTC. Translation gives CACDTAPAGGPSWDTRQMFF.

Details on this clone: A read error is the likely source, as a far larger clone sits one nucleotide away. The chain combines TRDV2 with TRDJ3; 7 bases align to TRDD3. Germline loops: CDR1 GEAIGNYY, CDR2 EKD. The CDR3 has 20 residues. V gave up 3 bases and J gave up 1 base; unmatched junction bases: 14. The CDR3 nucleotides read TGTGCCTGTGACTCCGCGCCCGCTGGGGGTCCGTCCTGGGACACCCGACAGATGTTTTTC. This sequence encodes CACDSAPAGGPSWDTRQMFF.

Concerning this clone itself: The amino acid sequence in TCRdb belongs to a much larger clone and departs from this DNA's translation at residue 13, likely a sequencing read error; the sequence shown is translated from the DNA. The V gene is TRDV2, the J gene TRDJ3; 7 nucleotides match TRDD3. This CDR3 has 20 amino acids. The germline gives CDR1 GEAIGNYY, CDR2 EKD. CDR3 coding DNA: TGTGCCTGTGACACCGCGCCCGCTGGGGGTCCGTCCTGTGACACCCGACAGATGTTTTTC. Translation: CACDTAPAGGPSCDTRQMFF.

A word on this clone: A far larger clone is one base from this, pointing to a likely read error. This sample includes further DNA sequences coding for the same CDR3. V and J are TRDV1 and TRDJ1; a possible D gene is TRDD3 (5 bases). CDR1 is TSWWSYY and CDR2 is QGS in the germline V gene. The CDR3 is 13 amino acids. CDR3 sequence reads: CALGDFLADKLIF. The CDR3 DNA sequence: TGTGCGCTTGGGGACTTCTTAGCCGATAAACTCATCTTT.

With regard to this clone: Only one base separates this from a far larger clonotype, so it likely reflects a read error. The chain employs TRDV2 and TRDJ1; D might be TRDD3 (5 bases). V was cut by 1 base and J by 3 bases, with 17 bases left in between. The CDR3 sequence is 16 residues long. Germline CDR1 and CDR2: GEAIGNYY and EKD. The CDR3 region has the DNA TGTGCCTGTGACACTTTACTGGAGGATATGGCCGATAAACTCATCTTT. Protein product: CACDTLLEDMADKLIF.

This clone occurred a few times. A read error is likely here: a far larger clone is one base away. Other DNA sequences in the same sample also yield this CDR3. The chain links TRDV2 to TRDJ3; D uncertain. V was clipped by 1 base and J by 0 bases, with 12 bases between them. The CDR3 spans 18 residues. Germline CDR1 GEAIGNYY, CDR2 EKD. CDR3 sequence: CACDTVDSSSWDTRQMFF. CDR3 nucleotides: TGTGCCTGTGACACAGTTGATTCCAGCTCCTGGGACACCCGACAGATGTTTTTC.

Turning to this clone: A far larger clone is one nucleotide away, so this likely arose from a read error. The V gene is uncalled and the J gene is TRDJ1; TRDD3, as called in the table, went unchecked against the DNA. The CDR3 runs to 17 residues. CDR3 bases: TGTGCTCGTGGGCCACGGGGGATACGCAGGAACACCGATAAACTCATCTTT. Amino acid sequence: CARGPRGIRRNTDKLIF.